One and the same sample provided the 32 T cell receptor beta chains below, sequenced in a study of memory CD4+ T cells and cytomegalovirus serostatus. Single viable CD3+CD4+CD8-CD45RO+ cells were sorted as the memory CD4+ T cells. Produced via immunoSEQ multiplex PCR; TCRdb's table is partial and in-frame only. The sample comprises roughly 60,000 clones, about 81% of which are singletons, and roughly 1% rests with the top ten. Sequences were obtained from memory CD4+ T cells from blood. The receptors shown here come from an adult in good health and CMV-seronegative.

V gene TRBV7-6 combines with J gene TRBJ2-2, with 7 nucleotides matching TRBD1. The CDR3 contains 15 residues. Germline trimming cut 3 bases from V and 2 bases from J; bases unmatched to any gene: 3. CDR1 and CDR2 (germline): SGHVS, FNYEAQ. The CDR3 DNA reads as TGTGCCAGCAGCTTCGGGACAGTAAACACCGGGGAGCTGTTTTTT. Translated: CASSFGTVNTGELFF.

V is TRBV11-2 and J is TRBJ1-1; D unresolved. Trimming shortened V by 3 bases and J by 4 bases, and 12 bases separated the two germline ends. Germline V lookup: CDR1 SGHAT, CDR2 FQNNGV. The CDR3 sequence is 14 residues long. The CDR3 region has the DNA TGTGCCAGCAGCTTCTCCCAGAGGGCCACTGAAGCTTTCTTT. This translates into CASSFSQRATEAFF.

The chain joins TRBV6-5 to TRBJ1-2; 7 bases are shared with TRBD1. With V trimmed by 4 bases and J by 3 bases, 2 bases remained unmatched. Germline V gives CDR1 MNHEY, CDR2 SVGAGI. The CDR3 has 13 amino acids. The CDR3 protein is CASSFDRDYGYTF. The CDR3 coding sequence is TGTGCCAGCAGTTTCGACAGGGACTATGGCTACACCTTC.

This chain joins TRBV7-9 and TRBJ1-2; no definite D call. V was pared by 5 bases and J by 7 bases, with 14 bases between. There are 13 residues in the CDR3. CDR1 is SEHNR and CDR2 is FQNEAQ in the germline V gene (reference sequence). The CDR3 sequence: CASSATSRVGYTF. The CDR3, as DNA: TGTGCCAGCAGCGCCACCAGTCGGGTTGGCTACACCTTC.

The genes are TRBV11-3 and TRBJ1-2; TRBD1 matches at 10 bases. Germline-derived CDR1 and CDR2 are SGHNT and YENEEA. The junction had 12 bases not matched to a gene; V was cut back by 3 bases and J by 5 bases. This CDR3 region has 17 residues. The CDR3 is CASSFNMDRGGLYGYTF. The CDR3 DNA reads TGTGCCAGCAGCTTCAATATGGACAGGGGGGGACTTTATGGCTACACCTTC.

V and J are TRBV28 and TRBJ2-5, with D perhaps TRBD1 (5 bases). Germline loops: CDR1 MDHEN, CDR2 SYDVKM. V was clipped by 5 bases and J by 4 bases, with 20 bases between them. The CDR3 totals 16 residues. CDR3: CASSPQGKGGRETQYF. DNA for the CDR3: TGTGCCAGCAGTCCGCAGGGAAAGGGTGGGCGAGAGACCCAGTACTTC.

The rearrangement joins TRBV27 to TRBJ1-1; D is uncertain. CDR1 and CDR2 (germline): MNHEY, SMNVEV (reference sequence). Trimming cost V 2 bases and J 3 bases, with 7 bases left between them. The CDR3 has 13 amino acids. The CDR3 is CASSLREDTEAFF. The CDR3, as DNA: TGTGCCAGCAGTTTAAGGGAGGACACTGAAGCTTTCTTT.

V is TRBV18 and J is TRBJ1-2, with a tentative D call TRBD1 (5 bases). The CDR3 loop spans 14 amino acids. Germline V gene sequence: CDR1 KGHSH, CDR2 LQKENI. The ends were cut back, 2 bases at V and 3 bases at J, with 10 bases in the middle. This CDR3 reads CASSPDQGDYGYTF. CDR3 in DNA: TGTGCCAGCTCACCAGATCAGGGAGACTATGGCTACACCTTC.

The chain employs TRBV2 and TRBJ2-1, with TRBD2 matching 9 bases. Unmatched junction bases numbered 5, after V lost 7 bases and J lost 7 bases. The germline gives CDR1 SNHLY, CDR2 FYNNEI. The length of the CDR3 is 13 residues. The chain's CDR3 is CASNLAGTNEQFF. The CDR3 nucleotides read TGTGCCAGCAACCTAGCGGGAACGAATGAGCAGTTCTTC.

V is TRBV12-2 and J is TRBJ1-5. TRBV12-2 is a pseudogene locus. The CDR3 covers 17 residues. The CDR3 nucleotides are TGTGCAAGTCGCTTAGCCGGCCAGCTCTATAGCAATCAGCCCCAGCATTTT. Amino acid sequence: CASRLAGQLYSNQPQHF.

This sequence joins TRBV18 and TRBJ1-1; D remains ambiguous. The V end lost 3 bases, the J end lost 1 base, and 6 bases lay between the germline ends. This CDR3 region has 13 residues. Germline-derived CDR1 and CDR2 are KGHSH and LQKENI. CDR3 amino acids: CASSPNKNTEAFF. The CDR3 nucleotides are TGTGCCAGCTCACCCAACAAGAACACTGAAGCTTTCTTT.

The gene calls are TRBV5-1 and TRBJ1-5; the D is unclear. The germline V gene encodes CDR1 SGHRS and CDR2 YFSETQ. CDR3 length: 14 amino acids. V was cut by 4 bases and J by 5 bases, with 13 bases left in between. The DNA of the CDR3 is TGCGCCAGCAGCCTAGGACGGATGGATCAGCCCCAGCATTTT. It yields the protein CASSLGRMDQPQHF.

The chain uses TRBV5-1 and TRBJ1-4; D may be TRBD1 (5 bases). This CDR3 spans 17 amino acids. Germline-derived CDR1 and CDR2 are SGHRS and YFSETQ. V dropped 3 bases and J dropped 0 bases, with 15 bases sitting between them. The CDR3 sequence is CASSSAGQAATNEKLFF. In nucleotides, the CDR3 is TGCGCCAGCAGCTCAGCGGGGCAGGCAGCAACTAATGAAAAACTGTTTTTT.

The chain recombines TRBV18 with TRBJ1-2; D may be TRBD1 (6 bases). The V gene's germline CDR1 is KGHSH and CDR2 LQKENI. V gave up 3 bases and J gave up 0 bases, with 11 bases separating them. CDR3 size: 15 residues. As DNA, the CDR3 is TGTGCCAGCTCACCTCAGGGGAAAGCTAACTATGGCTACACCTTC. Amino acids: CASSPQGKANYGYTF. Full variable domain (missing parts from reference TRBV18 and TRBJ1-2): NAGVMQNPRHLVRRRGQEARLRCSPMKGHSHVYWYRQLPEEGLKFMVYLQKENIIDESGMPKERFSAEFPKEGPSILRIQQVVRGDSAAYFCASSPQGKANYGYTFGSGTRLTVV.

This clone was seen just once. The V gene is TRBV5-4, the J gene TRBJ2-3, with 12 bases aligning to TRBD2. From germline, CDR1 is SGHNT and CDR2 YYREEE (reference sequence). J lost 5 bases, V lost 4 bases, and 5 bases had no gene match. The CDR3 has 15 residues. The CDR3 is CASSRRLAGVDTQYF. The CDR3 DNA reads TGTGCCAGCAGCCGTCGACTAGCGGGAGTAGATACGCAGTATTTT.

This clone was recorded only once. This chain links TRBV27 with TRBJ2-2; D remains unclear. This CDR3 is built from 16 residues. V was clipped by 0 bases and J by 1 base, with 9 bases between them. Germline V gene lookup returns CDR1 MNHEY and CDR2 SMNVEV (reference sequence). CDR3 coding DNA: TGTGCCAGCAGTTTATCGAGGAGCCTGAACACCGGGGAGCTGTTTTTT. Protein: CASSLSRSLNTGELFF.

The genes are TRBV6-1 and TRBJ2-3; 12 bases match TRBD2. This CDR3 is 19 amino acids long. J was trimmed by 4 bases and V by 3 bases; bases with no gene match: 14. CDR1 is MNHNS, CDR2 SASEGT, per germline. CDR3 DNA: TGTGCCAGCAGTGAGCGACTACTCGTGACTAGCGGGAGTGCAGATACGCAGTATTTT. Its protein is CASSERLLVTSGSADTQYF.

V and J are TRBV19 and TRBJ2-1; 10 positions agree with TRBD2. V lost 6 bases to trimming and J lost 6 bases; unmatched junction nucleotides: 8. From germline, CDR1 is LNHDA and CDR2 SQIVND (reference sequence). The CDR3 consists of 15 residues. CDR3 loop: CASRSGASGGNEQFF. The CDR3 bases are TGTGCCAGTAGATCCGGGGCTAGCGGGGGCAATGAGCAGTTCTTC.

This clone has only a few counts. V is TRBV30 and J is TRBJ1-2, with D maybe TRBD1 (6 bases). V shed 4 bases and J shed 4 bases, with 16 bases lying between them. Germline V gives CDR1 GTSNPN, CDR2 SVGIG (reference sequence). This CDR3 has 14 residues. DNA for the CDR3: TGTGCCTGGAATAAGAACAGGGTAGGCTATGGCTACACCTTC. Its translation: CAWNKNRVGYGYTF.

The rearrangement links TRBV18 to TRBJ1-1; D gene uncertain. Deletions cut 0 bases from V and 0 bases from J, with 14 bases between. The CDR3 runs 17 residues. Germline V gene lookup returns CDR1 KGHSH and CDR2 LQKENI. The chain's CDR3 is CASSPPKTWALNTEAFF. In DNA form, the CDR3 reads TGTGCCAGCTCACCACCGAAGACCTGGGCCCTGAACACTGAAGCTTTCTTT.

The chain has TRBV5-4 and TRBJ2-3; 8 nucleotides align to TRBD1. CDR3 length: 14 residues. V shed 6 bases and J 4 bases; nucleotides not matched to a gene: 7. In germline, CDR1 is SGHNT, CDR2 YYREEE (reference sequence). CDR3 region: CASTPDRVSDTQYF. The CDR3 bases are TGTGCCAGCACCCCGGACAGGGTTTCAGATACGCAGTATTTT.

V is TRBV6-1 and J is TRBJ2-4; D gene uncertain. V dropped 4 bases and J dropped 5 bases, with 9 bases sitting between them. CDR1 and CDR2 from the germline V gene are MNHNS and SASEGT. This CDR3 has 13 residues. CDR3 bases: TGTGCCAGCAGTGCCGACGTGGAAAACATTCAGTACTTC. Amino acid sequence: CASSADVENIQYF.

V and J are TRBV18 and TRBJ1-4; D is possibly TRBD1 (5 bases). Per the germline V gene, CDR1 is KGHSH and CDR2 is LQKENI. V gave up 3 bases and J gave up 0 bases, with 14 bases separating them. This CDR3 is built from 17 residues. CDR3 residues: CASSPDSLTATNEKLFF. CDR3 sequence (DNA): TGTGCCAGCTCACCCGACTCGTTGACAGCAACTAATGAAAAACTGTTTTTT.

J is TRBJ1-6 and V is TRBV2; D perhaps matches TRBD1 (5 bases). Germline V CDR1 and CDR2: SNHLY, FYNNEI. V lost 0 bases, J lost 14 bases, and 11 bases lay in between. This CDR3 spans 13 amino acids. CDR3 in amino acids: CASSEAGVRSLHF. Written as DNA, the CDR3 is TGTGCCAGCAGTGAAGCGGGGGTTCGGTCCCTCCACTTT.

The chain couples TRBV5-1 to TRBJ1-4; 7 bases fit TRBD1. The V gene's germline CDR1 is SGHRS and CDR2 YFSETQ. The V segment lost 4 bases and the J segment 2 bases; nucleotides outside the gene matches: 5. The CDR3 runs 15 residues. This CDR3 reads CASSLYRGTNEKLFF. Written as DNA, the CDR3 is TGCGCCAGCAGCCTATACAGGGGCACTAATGAAAAACTGTTTTTT.

This clone was recorded only once. The gene calls are TRBV15 and TRBJ1-1; 7 bases are shared with TRBD1. V was clipped by 0 bases and J by 2 bases; unmatched bases: 3. CDR3 length: 15 amino acids. Germline V gene data show CDR1 as LNHNV and CDR2 as YYDKDF (reference sequence). CDR3 sequence (DNA): TGTGCCACCAGCAGAGAAGGGGGCCGCAACACTGAAGCTTTCTTT. The encoded protein is CATSREGGRNTEAFF.

The J gene is TRBJ1-5, the V gene TRBV5-4; D gene unclear. The V and J ends lost 2 bases and 4 bases respectively, with 16 bases between them. Germline V lookup: CDR1 SGHNT, CDR2 YYREEE (reference sequence). The CDR3 runs to 16 residues. CDR3 loop: CASSFGGRSGNQPQHF. CDR3 sequence (DNA): TGTGCCAGCAGCTTTGGTGGCAGGTCTGGGAATCAGCCCCAGCATTTT.

V is TRBV19 and J is TRBJ1-2; 7 bases align to TRBD1. This CDR3 has 15 amino acids. CDR1 LNHDA and CDR2 SQIVND come from the germline V gene (reference sequence). The junction had 10 bases not matched to a gene; V was cut back by 5 bases and J by 4 bases. Here the CDR3 DNA reads TGTGCCAGTAGTGTGACAGGGAGCAGGAGCTATGGCTACACCTTC. Protein sequence: CASSVTGSRSYGYTF. Supplemented by reference TRBV19 and TRBJ1-2, the full variable domain reads DGGITQSPKYLFRKEGQNVTLSCEQNLNHDAMYWYRQDPGQGLRLIYYSQIVNDFQKGDIAEGYSVSREKKESFPLTVTSAQKNPTAFYLCASSVTGSRSYGYTFGSGTRLTVV.

In nucleotides, the CDR3 is TGTGCCAGCAGACTAGCGGGCACAGATACGCAGTATTTT. Encoded protein: CASRLAGTDTQYF. V gene TRBV11-2 combines with J gene TRBJ2-3, with TRBD2 matching 8 bases. This CDR3 is built from 13 residues. The V and J ends lost 6 bases and 1 base, in that order; junction bases with no gene match: 0. Germline lookup yields CDR1 SGHAT and CDR2 FQNNGV. Looking up the rest from reference TRBV11-2 and TRBJ2-3 gives the full variable domain: EAGVAQSPRYKIIEKRQSVAFWCNPISGHATLYWYQQILGQGPKLLIQFQNNGVVDDSQLPKDRFSAERLKGVDSTLKIQPAKLEDSAVYLCASRLAGTDTQYFGPGTRLTVL.

The chain uses TRBV11-2 and TRBJ1-1; the D gene is possibly TRBD1 (6 bases). Germline V lookup: CDR1 SGHAT, CDR2 FQNNGV. CDR3 length: 15 residues. V lost 1 base, J lost 6 bases, and 15 bases lay in between. In DNA form, the CDR3 reads TGTGCCAGCAGCTTAGTTTCAGGGGTGTATTCTGAAGCTTTCTTT. Its protein is CASSLVSGVYSEAFF.

The chain couples TRBV30 to TRBJ1-6, with D maybe TRBD1 (5 bases). V shed 8 bases and J shed 10 bases, with 6 bases lying between them. This CDR3 region has 9 residues. Germline V gives CDR1 GTSNPN, CDR2 SVGIG (reference sequence). CDR3 sequence: CAGHSPLHF. CDR3 nucleotide sequence: TGTGCCGGACACTCACCCCTCCACTTT.

The CDR3 sequence is CAIGTSGRGYQETQYF. The DNA of the CDR3 is TGTGCCATCGGCACTAGCGGGAGGGGGTACCAAGAGACCCAGTACTTC. The V gene is TRBV10-3, the J gene TRBJ2-5; TRBD2 matches 13 bases. The CDR3 covers 16 residues. Germline values: CDR1 ENHRY, CDR2 SYGVKD. V lost 8 bases to trimming and J lost 0 bases; unmatched junction nucleotides: 6.